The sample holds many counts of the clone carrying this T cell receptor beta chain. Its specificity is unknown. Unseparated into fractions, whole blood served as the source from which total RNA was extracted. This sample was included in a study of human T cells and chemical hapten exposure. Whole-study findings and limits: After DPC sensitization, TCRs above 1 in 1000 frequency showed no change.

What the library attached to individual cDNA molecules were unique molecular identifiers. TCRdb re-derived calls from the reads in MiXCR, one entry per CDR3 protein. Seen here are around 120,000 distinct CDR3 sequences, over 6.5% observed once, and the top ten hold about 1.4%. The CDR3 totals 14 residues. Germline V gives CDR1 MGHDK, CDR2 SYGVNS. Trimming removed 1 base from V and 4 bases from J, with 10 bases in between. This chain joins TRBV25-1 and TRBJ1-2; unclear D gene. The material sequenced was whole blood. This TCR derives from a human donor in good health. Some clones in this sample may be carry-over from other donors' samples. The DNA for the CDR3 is TGTGCCAGCAGTGAATCTAGGAGTATCTATGGCTACACCTTC. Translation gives CASSESRSIYGYTF.